The clone carrying this T cell receptor beta chain was observed many times. The data derive from a study of naive and memory T cell subsets. The SP2 primer and nested alpha and beta constant region primers amplified ligated cDNA in four rounds. For blood and skin samples, reverse transcription used TCR alpha and beta constant primers. TCRdb called the 5' RACE reads again in MiXCR, with one record for every CDR3 protein. Found here are 55,000 to 65,000 distinct CDR3 sequences, less than 10% of them singletons; the top ten hold 15% to 20%. A UMI-containing oligonucleotide was joined by 3' ligation to the TCR cDNA template. Cells were not sorted; total RNA input targeted about 1 to 1000 ng. V gave up 0 bases and J gave up 13 bases, with 12 bases separating them. The CDR3 runs 13 residues. Germline CDR1 SGHTA, CDR2 FQGTGA.

This TCR came from a female donor in good health. This rearrangement joins TRBV7-3 to TRBJ2-2; weak D call: TRBD2 (6 bases). CDR3 sequence reads: CASSLTSGRMLFF. The CDR3 DNA reads as TGTGCCAGCAGCTTAACCTCAGGGAGGATGCTGTTTTTT.